Below, one T cell receptor beta chain is given with its context. The same CDR3 is also encoded by other DNA sequences in this sample. This CDR3 has 13 residues. The germline V gene encodes CDR1 SGHNT and CDR2 YENEEA. The V end was cut by 3 bases, the J end by 0 bases, with 6 bases between. The record originates from a study of OX40 agonist ivuxolimab in advanced cancers. Produced via immunoSEQ multiplex PCR; TCRdb's table is partial and in-frame only. The repertoire holds about 60,000 clones, with 83% as singletons. This TCR was sampled from an adult with an advanced solid tumor such as melanoma, head and neck, liver or kidney cancer. The material was CD4+ or CD8+ T cells sorted from blood, obtained in a trial of the OX40 agonist ivuxolimab. The genes are TRBV11-3 and TRBJ2-7; D possibly corresponds to TRBD2 (6 bases). CDR3 loop: CASSLGGSYEQYF. CDR3 nucleotide sequence: TGTGCCAGCAGCTTGGGGGGCTCCTACGAGCAGTACTTC.